This TCR beta chain appears in the sequencing data of a study of cytomegalovirus exposure and HLA in healthy donors. Whole-study context: Unique TCRs numbering around 85 million, obtained from HLA-typed donors, made up an early data release. Whole-study findings and limits: Researchers reported in a later analysis that a missense DCLRE1C variant was tied to TCR beta V- and J-gene trimming.

This PCR relied on a set of 60 Vbeta primers and 13 Jbeta primers. Method: immunoSEQ multiplex PCR; TCRdb's copy keeps in-frame clones and lacks some. The sample comprises roughly 130,000 clones, around 83% of which are singletons, and 1% to 1.5% rests with the top ten. CDR3 size: 12 residues. The germline V gene has CDR1 SGHTA and CDR2 FQGNSA. Trimming left V 7 bases short and J 10 bases short, with 16 bases between. On this clone itself: The antigen is undetermined.

The source of this sequence is a girl under 10 years old in good health and CMV-seronegative. Sequencing was done on a sample of PBMCs. The gene calls are TRBV7-2 and TRBJ1-1, with D perhaps TRBD1 (6 bases). DNA for the CDR3: TGTGCCAGCACTCGGGACACAGGACGAGCTTTCTTT. Residues: CASTRDTGRAFF.